The 18 T cell receptor beta chains below come from one sample, sequenced in a study of Graves' ophthalmopathy and Graves' hyperthyroidism. The sequenced template was RNA, covering the TCR beta CDR3 region. The authors performed first-round RT-PCR with HTBI primers and then a second-round multiplex PCR. TCRdb analysed the multiplex PCR reads with MiXCR anew, one entry per CDR3 protein. Here the sample spans 680,000 or so distinct CDR3 sequences, around a fifth being singletons. Material for sequencing was peripheral blood. Source of these receptors: a woman aged 18-29 years with stable Graves' hyperthyroidism. Some clones in this sample may be carry-over from other donors' samples.

The chain has TRBV27 and TRBJ1-1; D gene ambiguous. V was pared by 9 bases and J by 7 bases, with 24 bases between. In germline, CDR1 is MNHEY, CDR2 SMNVEV (reference sequence). The CDR3 loop spans 15 amino acids. CDR3 bases: TGTGCCAGTTCCCCGGGAGGGTACCTAGATAATGAAGCTTTCTTT. It translates to CASSPGGYLDNEAFF.

Ten or more counts support this clonotype. The J gene is TRBJ1-5, the V gene TRBV29-1; D unresolved. V was pared by 1 base and J by 0 bases, with 4 bases between. Germline V lookup: CDR1 SQVTM, CDR2 ANQGSEA. This CDR3 contains 13 residues. The CDR3 spells CSVEVNSNQPQHF. CDR3 DNA sequence: TGCAGCGTTGAAGTGAATAGCAATCAGCCCCAGCATTTT.

This clonotype was seen a handful of times. V is TRBV13 and J is TRBJ2-3, with D unresolved. The CDR3 has 13 amino acids. In germline, CDR1 is PRHDT, CDR2 FYEKMQ (reference sequence). V was clipped by 3 bases and J by 6 bases, with 10 bases between them. The CDR3 protein is CASSLSQGDTQYF. In DNA form, the CDR3 reads TGTGCCAGCAGCTTGAGCCAAGGGGATACGCAGTATTTT.

This clonotype was seen repeatedly, ten times or more. This sequence joins TRBV29-1 and TRBJ1-1; D gene ambiguous. From germline, CDR1 is SQVTM and CDR2 ANQGSEA. V lost 6 bases and J 5 bases, leaving 16 bases between the germline ends. The CDR3 loop spans 13 amino acids. The CDR3 DNA reads as TGCAGCGTACTCGGCCATTCGGAAACTGAAGCTTTCTTT. It yields the protein CSVLGHSETEAFF.

In its sample, this clonotype was seen many times. The gene calls are TRBV12-3 or TRBV12-4 and TRBJ1-5; D not resolved. The V and J ends lost 5 bases and 4 bases respectively, with 6 bases between them. This CDR3 has 12 amino acids. The CDR3 reads CASSKQNQPQHF. CDR3 DNA sequence: TGTGCCAGCAGTAAACAGAATCAGCCCCAGCATTTT.

This clonotype was detected only a few times. The chain has TRBV19 and TRBJ1-2, with TRBD1 matching 9 bases. This CDR3 spans 14 amino acids. With V trimmed by 5 bases and J by 7 bases, 8 bases remained unmatched. Germline CDR1 and CDR2: LNHDA and SQIVND (reference sequence). The CDR3 region is CASSANRGLSGYTF. The DNA of the CDR3 is TGTGCCAGTAGTGCGAACAGGGGGCTGAGTGGCTACACCTTC.

This clonotype was seen many times. V gene TRBV18 combines with J gene TRBJ1-1, with D tentatively TRBD1 (6 bases). Germline lookup yields CDR1 KGHSH and CDR2 LQKENI. The length of the CDR3 is 15 residues. With 4 bases removed from V and 0 bases from J, the gap between germline ends came to 12 bases. CDR3 nucleotide sequence: TGTGCCAGCTCACTCGGACAGCTCATGAACACTGAAGCTTTCTTT. Its translation is CASSLGQLMNTEAFF.

This clonotype was picked up many times. The V gene is TRBV11-2, the J gene TRBJ2-7, with 10 positions matching TRBD1. This CDR3 is built from 16 residues. The J segment lost 6 bases and the V segment lost 4 bases, leaving 12 bases of the junction unmatched. Germline CDR1 is SGHAT and CDR2 is FQNNGV. Written as DNA, the CDR3 is TGTGCCAGCAGCTATAAATTGACAGGGGGCGCGTCCGAGCAGTACTTC. Translation gives CASSYKLTGGASEQYF. Full variable domain (rest looked up from reference TRBV11-2 and TRBJ2-7): EAGVAQSPRYKIIEKRQSVAFWCNPISGHATLYWYQQILGQGPKLLIQFQNNGVVDDSQLPKDRFSAERLKGVDSTLKIQPAKLEDSAVYLCASSYKLTGGASEQYFGPGTRLTVT.

This clonotype has more than one count but fewer than ten. The chain combines TRBV2 with TRBJ2-5; 13 bases match TRBD2. Per the germline V gene, CDR1 is SNHLY and CDR2 is FYNNEI. The CDR3 covers 15 residues. The J segment lost 2 bases and the V segment lost 7 bases, leaving 4 bases of the junction unmatched. CDR3 protein: CASTKLAGGQETQYF. The CDR3 DNA reads TGTGCCAGCACCAAACTAGCGGGAGGGCAAGAGACCCAGTACTTC.

The chain joins TRBV6-2 or TRBV6-3 to TRBJ1-5; D not certain. Per the germline V gene, CDR1 is MNHEY and CDR2 is SVGEGT. This CDR3 has 14 residues. Between the trimmed V and J ends, which lost 8 bases and 3 bases, there was a span of 14 bases. CDR3 DNA sequence: TGTGCCAGCTCGAAGGGTTTTGACAATCAGCCCCAGCATTTT. It is translated as CASSKGFDNQPQHF.

The V call is TRBV9, the J call TRBJ2-2; D is possibly TRBD2 (5 bases). The germline V and J ends were trimmed by 4 bases and 5 bases, with 15 bases remaining between them. The germline V gene has CDR1 SGDLS and CDR2 YYNGEE. The CDR3 is made up of 15 amino acids. This chain's CDR3 is CASSTPSGNTGELFF. The CDR3 bases are TGTGCCAGCAGCACTCCCTCCGGGAATACCGGGGAGCTGTTTTTT. Using reference TRBV9 and TRBJ2-2 for the parts outside the CDR3, the full variable domain is DSGVTQTPKHLITATGQRVTLRCSPRSGDLSVYWYQQSLDQGLQFLIQYYNGEERAKGNILERFSAQQFPDLHSELNLSSLELGDSALYFCASSTPSGNTGELFFGEGSRLTVL.

This clonotype was picked up many times. V and J are TRBV28 and TRBJ2-5; 10 positions agree with TRBD2. The CDR3 contains 15 residues. Per the germline V gene, CDR1 is MDHEN and CDR2 is SYDVKM. The J segment lost 1 base and the V segment lost 6 bases, leaving 5 bases of the junction unmatched. The CDR3 coding sequence is TGTGCCAGCAGCTTGCTAGCGGGGGCCCAAGAGACCCAGTACTTC. Translating it yields CASSLLAGAQETQYF.

The CDR3 DNA is TGTGCCAGCACCGGGACAGGGGGCAACTATGGCTACACCTTC. It is translated as CASTGTGGNYGYTF. The genes are TRBV2 and TRBJ1-2, with 12 bases that match TRBD1. The trim removed 7 bases at V and 2 bases at J, leaving 2 bases unmatched. CDR3 size: 14 residues. CDR1 and CDR2 from the germline V gene are SNHLY and FYNNEI.

The chain uses TRBV30 and TRBJ1-5; tentative D call: TRBD1 (5 bases). V lost 0 bases and J lost 3, with 9 bases in between. Germline CDR1 GTSNPN, CDR2 SVGIG (reference sequence). The CDR3 loop spans 14 amino acids. DNA of the CDR3: TGTGCCTGGAGTGTACCGGGGGACAATCAGCCCCAGCATTTT. This encodes CAWSVPGDNQPQHF. The variable domain in full, with the rest retrieved from reference TRBV30 and TRBJ1-5, is SQTIHQWPATLVQPVGSPLSLECTVEGTSNPNLYWYRQAAGRGLQLLFYSVGIGQISSEVPQNLSASRPQDRQFILSSKKLLLSDSGFYLCAWSVPGDNQPQHFGDGTRLSIL.

The table lists this clonotype with many counts. The V and J genes are TRBV6-4 and TRBJ2-7; TRBD1 agrees at 9 bases. The CDR3 contains 18 residues. The germline gives CDR1 MRHNA, CDR2 SNTAGT. V trimming: 5 bases; J trimming: 1 base; junction bases outside the gene matches: 15. CDR3 region: CASSPWTGVSHGSYEQYF. In DNA form, the CDR3 reads TGTGCCAGCAGTCCCTGGACAGGGGTGAGTCACGGATCCTACGAGCAGTACTTC.

About this clonotype itself: The junction shows a germline mismatch at one end, possibly a read error. This rearrangement joins TRBV2 to TRBJ2-5; D assignment may be TRBD1 or TRBD2 (5 bases each). CDR3 size: 13 residues. Germline-derived CDR1 and CDR2 are SNHLY and FYNNEI. CDR3 DNA: TGTGCCAGCAAGTCAGGGAGTCAAGAGACCCAGGACTTC. This sequence encodes CASKSGSQETQDF.

This clonotype was observed at least ten times. V is TRBV2 and J is TRBJ1-1; unclear D gene. Germline V gene lookup returns CDR1 SNHLY and CDR2 FYNNEI. The CDR3 covers 13 residues. V was pared by 4 bases and J by 3 bases, with 9 bases between. The CDR3 loop reads CASSAGGYTEAFF. In nucleotides, the CDR3 is TGTGCCAGCAGTGCCGGCGGTTACACTGAAGCTTTCTTT.

The chain has TRBV6-2 or TRBV6-3 and TRBJ1-2; 8 nucleotides agree with TRBD1. The CDR3 totals 15 residues. From germline, CDR1 is MNHEY and CDR2 SVGEGT. V dropped 5 bases and J dropped 4; count of bases not matched to a gene: 9. CDR3 residues: CASSPRTGQVYGYTF. CDR3 DNA: TGTGCCAGCAGTCCTCGTACGGGACAGGTCTATGGCTACACCTTC.